Listed below are T cell receptor beta chains from one sample, sequenced in a study of shared clonotypes between healthy human individuals. Clones were sequenced by immunoSEQ multiplex PCR, and TCRdb holds only the in-frame ones, with some missing. The sample records about 500,000 clones, over 60% being singletons. What was sequenced was PBMCs. The source of these receptors is a woman between 40 and 50 years old in good health. Some clones in this sample may be carry-over from other donors' samples. CDR3s include the opening cysteine and the closing phenylalanine or tryptophan. A D gene is named only where the DNA matches it firmly. A clone size is listed for some rows: how often the clone was seen (once, few, many), or a class if it is expanded.

J gene	clone size	D gene	V gene	CDR3 DNA	CDR3 protein
TRBJ2-7	.	TRBD2	TRBV2	TGTGCCAGCAGATGGGAGGGTGGCAGTGGCGAGCAGTACTTC	CASRWEGGSGEQYF
TRBJ1-5	few	.	TRBV6-6	TGTGCCAGCATGGACAGAAACAATCAGCCCCAGCATTTT	CASMDRNNQPQHF
TRBJ2-7	.	.	TRBV28	TGTGCCAGCAGTCCCTACCGAGGGGAAGGGGCCCCCGAGCAGTACTTC	CASSPYRGEGAPEQYF
TRBJ2-7	.	.	TRBV19	TGTGCCAGTAGTATACGCTTTCCGTCCTACGAGCAGTACTTC	CASSIRFPSYEQYF
TRBJ1-2	.	TRBD1	TRBV4-1	TGCGCCAGCAGCCAAGAGGCTAGACAGGGCCGGGCCTATGGCTACACCTTC	CASSQEARQGRAYGYTF
TRBJ1-4	once	.	TRBV30	TGTGCCTGGAGTGGCAGGGTTGGCGAAAAACTGTTTTTT	CAWSGRVGEKLFF
TRBJ2-2	.	.	TRBV25-1	TGTGCCAGCAGTATAGTGAGCATCGGGGAGCTGTTTTTT	CASSIVSIGELFF
TRBJ2-1	.	TRBD2	TRBV19	TGTGCCAGTAGTATGGGACTAGCGGGAAGGCATGAGCAGTTCTTC	CASSMGLAGRHEQFF
TRBJ1-5	.	TRBD1	TRBV5-1	TGCGCCAGCAGCTCCGGACAGGGTGATCAGCCCCAGCATTTT	CASSSGQGDQPQHF
TRBJ2-7	.	.	TRBV28	TGTGCCAGCAGTTTACTCTGGACGTACGAGCAGTACTTC	CASSLLWTYEQYF
TRBJ2-7	few	TRBD2	TRBV5-1	TGCGCCAGCAGCTTTGAGGGGACTAGCGGGAGTAGGTACGAGCAGTACTTC	CASSFEGTSGSRYEQYF
TRBJ2-7	.	.	TRBV7-2	TGTGCCAGCAGCTTAGGGTACGAAGCCTACGAGCAGTACTTC	CASSLGYEAYEQYF
TRBJ1-1	.	.	TRBV9	TGTGCCAGCAGCGTAAACGGGAACACTGAAGCTTTCTTT	CASSVNGNTEAFF
TRBJ2-7	once	.	TRBV7-3	TGTGCCAGCAGCTCCCCTAGCGAACTGATGTACTTC	CASSSPSELMYF
TRBJ1-5	many	.	TRBV28	TGTGCCAGCAGTTTACCAGAGAATAGCAATCAGCCCCAGCATTTT	CASSLPENSNQPQHF
TRBJ2-1	few	.	TRBV2	TGTGCCAGCAGTGAAGCGGGGCCGGCCGGCTACAATGAGCAGTTCTTC	CASSEAGPAGYNEQFF
TRBJ1-1	.	TRBD1	TRBV2	TGTGCCAGCAGTGATAGATCGACAGGGGGCACTGAAGCTTTCTTT	CASSDRSTGGTEAFF
TRBJ1-5	.	.	TRBV28	TGTGCCAGCAGTTTCCGGGGGAGGTCCCAGCATTTT	CASSFRGRSQHF
TRBJ2-3	.	.	TRBV19	TGTGCCAGTAGTATCCTCAGGGGGGGCACAGATACGCAGTATTTT	CASSILRGGTDTQYF
TRBJ2-7	.	.	TRBV7-8	TGTGCCAGCAGCTTCACGGCAGGAATCGACGAGCAGTACTTC	CASSFTAGIDEQYF
TRBJ2-6	.	.	TRBV7-6	TGTGCCAGCAGGGTTGGAGGGTGGGACTCTGGGGCCAACGTCCTGACTTTC	CASRVGGWDSGANVLTF
TRBJ2-5	.	.	TRBV7-6	TGTGCCAGCAGCCCCTATGGGGCAGGGCCTAAGGGTACCCAGTACTTC	CASSPYGAGPKGTQYF
TRBJ2-5	.	.	TRBV5-6	TGTGCCAGCAGCGCCCTTTCAGGGGTCATTGGGGAGACCCAGTACTTC	CASSALSGVIGETQYF
TRBJ2-7	.	.	TRBV5-6	TGTGCCAGCAGCGTTGGACTATCCTCCTACGAGCAGTACTTC	CASSVGLSSYEQYF
TRBJ2-1	.	.	TRBV6-1	TGTGCCAGCACCAGCGGCGGCTCCTACAATGAGCAGTTCTTC	CASTSGGSYNEQFF
TRBJ2-3	.	TRBD2	TRBV28	TGTGCCAGCAGTTCGTCTAGCGGAACTAGCACAGATACGCAGTATTTT	CASSSSSGTSTDTQYF